These 20 T cell receptor beta chains came from one sample sequenced in a study of spatial heterogeneity in lung cancer. This sample's time point: sample taken at primary tumor resection. TCRs were sequenced from unsorted whole RNA of tumor, nontumor lung or PBMC. TCRdb ran MiXCR on the 5' RACE reads and lists one entry per CDR3 protein. This sample has about 5,700 distinct CDR3 sequences, with 12% found just once. The input for sequencing was normal lung tissue next to the tumor, taken at surgery. These receptor sequences come from a male donor with early-stage non-small cell lung cancer.

In its sample, this clonotype was seen many times. J is TRBJ2-5 and V is TRBV20-1; 9 bases match TRBD2. Germline V gene lookup returns CDR1 DFQATT and CDR2 SNEGSKA (reference sequence). The CDR3 is made up of 13 amino acids. The J segment lost 3 bases and the V segment lost 6 bases, leaving 5 bases of the junction unmatched. This chain's CDR3 is CSAPAGGKETQYF. DNA of the CDR3: TGCAGTGCCCCAGCGGGAGGAAAAGAGACCCAGTACTTC.

This clonotype occurred a few times. The genes are TRBV11-1 and TRBJ2-3; D perhaps matches TRBD2 (5 bases). V gave up 1 base and J gave up 8 bases, with 10 bases separating them. CDR1 is SGHAT, CDR2 FQDESV, per germline (reference sequence). This CDR3 is built from 13 residues. The CDR3 nucleotides are TGTGCCAGCAGCTTAGGACATGGGAGTACGCAGTATTTT. Translated: CASSLGHGSTQYF. Full variable domain (rest looked up from reference TRBV11-1 and TRBJ2-3): EAEVAQSPRYKITEKSQAVAFWCDPISGHATLYWYRQILGQGPELLVQFQDESVVDDSQLPKDRFSAERLKGVDSTLKIQPAELGDSAMYLCASSLGHGSTQYFGPGTRLTVL.

By share, this clonotype ranks as medium-sized. The chain couples TRBV29-1 to TRBJ2-1, with no clear D. Between the trimmed V and J ends, which lost 4 bases and 9 bases, there was a span of 13 bases. From germline, CDR1 is SQVTM and CDR2 ANQGSEA. This CDR3 is built from 12 residues. The DNA for the CDR3 is TGCAGCGTTGTCGGCGGTGGCGGTGAGCAGTTCTTC. Translation gives CSVVGGGGEQFF.

This clonotype ranks as medium-sized (0.01 to 0.1%). The chain carries TRBV11-1 and TRBJ2-1; D is possibly TRBD2 (5 bases). The germline V gene has CDR1 SGHAT and CDR2 FQDESV (reference sequence). The CDR3 covers 15 residues. The ends were cut back, 5 bases at V and 0 bases at J, with 11 bases in the middle. The CDR3 sequence is CASSRGSYSYNEQFF. CDR3 nucleotides: TGTGCCAGCAGCCGAGGGTCTTACTCCTACAATGAGCAGTTCTTC.

This clonotype was counted many times. The V call is TRBV20-1, the J call TRBJ1-2, with 7 bases fitting TRBD1. The CDR3 totals 14 residues. Looked up from germline, CDR1 is DFQATT and CDR2 is SNEGSKA (reference sequence). The junction had 8 bases not matched to a gene; V was cut back by 5 bases and J by 2 bases. Written as DNA, the CDR3 is TGCAGTGCTTATCGGACAGGTGTCAACTATGGCTACACCTTC. Its protein product is CSAYRTGVNYGYTF.

This clonotype is medium-sized within its sample. The chain couples TRBV27 to TRBJ2-7; no firm D call. CDR3 length: 14 amino acids. Trimming removed 5 bases from V and 2 bases from J, with 13 bases in between. Germline V gives CDR1 MNHEY, CDR2 SMNVEV (reference sequence). The DNA of the CDR3 is TGTGCCAGCAGTGCGCGCTGGGGAACCTACGAGCAGTACTTC. This translates into CASSARWGTYEQYF.

This clonotype appeared a few times. The V and J genes are TRBV20-1 and TRBJ2-7, with unresolved D. V lost 3 bases and J lost 1, with 10 bases in between. The CDR3 spans 13 residues. Germline loops: CDR1 DFQATT, CDR2 SNEGSKA (reference sequence). The CDR3 bases are TGCAGTGCTAGTGTGACTGGATCCTACGAGCAGTACTTC. Translation gives CSASVTGSYEQYF.

In its sample, this clonotype was seen many times. The gene calls are TRBV5-4 and TRBJ2-7; no definite D call. CDR1 and CDR2 (germline): SGHNT, YYREEE (reference sequence). The CDR3 runs to 14 residues. With 4 bases removed from V and 2 bases from J, the gap between germline ends came to 13 bases. DNA for the CDR3: TGTGCCAGCAGCCCGGACCCGTACACCTACGAGCAGTACTTC. The encoded protein is CASSPDPYTYEQYF.

This clonotype was recorded at least ten times. The V call is TRBV2, the J call TRBJ2-6; the D is unclear. The CDR3 loop spans 13 amino acids. V was trimmed by 8 bases and J by 0 bases, leaving 5 bases between them. The germline V gene encodes CDR1 SNHLY and CDR2 FYNNEI. CDR3: CASGVSGANVLTF. CDR3 nucleotides: TGTGCCAGCGGAGTCTCTGGGGCCAACGTCCTGACTTTC. Variable domain in full (rest from reference TRBV2 and TRBJ2-6): EPEVTQTPSHQVTQMGQEVILRCVPISNHLYFYWYRQILGQKVEFLVSFYNNEISEKSEIFDDQFSVERPDGSNFTLKIRSTKLEDSAMYFCASGVSGANVLTFGAGSRLTVL.

This clonotype is deemed medium-sized. The chain uses TRBV12-3 or TRBV12-4 and TRBJ2-7, with D possibly matching TRBD1 (5 bases). V was shortened by 6 bases and J by 1 base, with 16 bases between the two germline ends. The CDR3 runs 15 residues. CDR3 residues: CASSLGSQGSYEQYF. The CDR3 DNA sequence: TGTGCCAGCAGCTTGGGTTCCCAGGGATCCTACGAGCAGTACTTC.

This clonotype came up many times. The V and J genes are TRBV5-6 and TRBJ2-5; 8 bases align to TRBD1. V dropped 4 bases and J dropped 4; count of bases not matched to a gene: 6. In germline, CDR1 is SGHDT, CDR2 YYEEEE. The CDR3 has 14 amino acids. The CDR3 DNA sequence: TGTGCCAGCAGCCCGCAGGGGGCTGGAGAGACCCAGTACTTC. Amino acid sequence: CASSPQGAGETQYF.

This clonotype is medium-sized. The CDR3 nucleotides are TGCAGTGCTAAATCGGGACGGATGAACACTGAAGCTTTCTTT. Translated, it gives CSAKSGRMNTEAFF. J is TRBJ1-1 and V is TRBV20-1, with TRBD1 as a possible D gene (5 bases). V shed 4 bases and J shed 0 bases, with 12 bases lying between them. Germline lookup yields CDR1 DFQATT and CDR2 SNEGSKA (reference sequence). The CDR3 has 14 amino acids.

This clonotype was counted ten times or more. The rearrangement uses TRBV6-5 and TRBJ2-7, with D perhaps TRBD1 (6 bases). Trimming removed 1 base from V and 5 bases from J, with 9 bases in between. Per germline, CDR1 MNHEY and CDR2 SVGAGI. This CDR3 contains 13 residues. The CDR3 nucleotides are TGTGCCAGCAGTTACTTTTGGGGGCACGAGCAGTACTTC. Amino acids: CASSYFWGHEQYF.

This clonotype qualifies as medium-sized (0.01 to 0.1%). The gene calls are TRBV28 and TRBJ1-2; D gene ambiguous. Germline V gives CDR1 MDHEN, CDR2 SYDVKM. This CDR3 is 15 amino acids long. Trimming stripped 6 bases from V and 0 bases from J, with 14 bases between. This CDR3 is CASRQAGVSNYGYTF. CDR3 nucleotide sequence: TGTGCCAGCAGGCAAGCCGGGGTATCTAACTATGGCTACACCTTC.

The sample holds many counts of this clonotype. The gene calls are TRBV14 and TRBJ2-1; D might be TRBD2 (5 bases). Trimming left V 1 base short and J 10 bases short, with 14 bases between. Germline V gene sequence: CDR1 SGHDN, CDR2 FVKESK. The CDR3 extends over 14 amino acids. CDR3 protein: CASSQGSLGGEQFF. The CDR3 nucleotides are TGTGCCAGCAGCCAAGGCTCCTTAGGCGGGGAGCAGTTCTTC.

The V gene is TRBV18, the J gene TRBJ2-5; no definite D call. Between the trimmed V and J ends, which lost 5 bases and 5 bases, there was a span of 9 bases. Germline loops: CDR1 KGHSH, CDR2 LQKENI. The length of the CDR3 is 12 residues. CDR3 protein: CASSSSTETQYF. In DNA, the CDR3 is TGTGCCAGCTCATCGTCGACGGAGACCCAGTACTTC.

This clonotype was detected only a few times. V is TRBV6-6 and J is TRBJ2-7, with D tentatively TRBD1 (6 bases). Between the trimmed V and J ends, which lost 0 bases and 4 bases, there was a span of 13 bases. This CDR3 spans 15 amino acids. CDR1 is MNHNY and CDR2 is SVGAGI in the germline V gene (reference sequence). The CDR3 nucleotides are TGTGCCAGCAGTTACTCGAGCGGACAGACTTACGAGCAGTACTTC. Translation: CASSYSSGQTYEQYF.

The chain couples TRBV6-6 to TRBJ2-2, with 7 bases lining up with TRBD2. This CDR3 is 15 amino acids long. Germline V gene lookup returns CDR1 MNHNY and CDR2 SVGAGI (reference sequence). Unmatched junction bases numbered 10, after V lost 5 bases and J lost 7 bases. The DNA of the CDR3 is TGTGCCAGCAGTACCCCGGGCGGGGGTGGCGGGGAGCTGTTTTTT. This translates into CASSTPGGGGGELFF.

This clonotype was recorded many times. The gene calls are TRBV5-1 and TRBJ1-1, with 8 bases aligning to TRBD1. V lost 8 bases and J lost 8; bases outside the gene matches: 5. CDR3 length equals 11 residues. Germline lookup yields CDR1 SGHRS and CDR2 YFSETQ. CDR3 in amino acids: CASVGQGEAFF. The CDR3 DNA reads as TGCGCCAGTGTCGGACAGGGAGAAGCTTTCTTT.

V and J are TRBV13 and TRBJ2-3; 8 bases fit TRBD2. Trimming removed 5 bases from V and 8 bases from J; junction bases left unmatched: 3. CDR1 is PRHDT and CDR2 is FYEKMQ in the germline V gene (reference sequence). This CDR3 is built from 12 residues. Here the CDR3 reads CASSHGGATQYF. Here the CDR3 DNA reads TGTGCCAGCAGCCACGGGGGGGCTACGCAGTATTTT.